These T cell receptor beta chains were read from a single sample in a study of blood T cells in healthy people across ages. In TCRdb, the 5' RACE reads were re-called with MiXCR into one record per CDR3 protein. The sample yields 800,000 to 950,000 distinct CDR3 sequences, under 35% seen once. Separately, the same data were catalogued under a study of T cells of mothers and their children.

Sequencing used blood. The receptors were gathered from a middle-aged woman in good health. CDR3s include the opening cysteine and the closing phenylalanine or tryptophan. The order of the fields is clone size, J gene, CDR3 length, V gene, D gene, CDR3 protein, CDR3 DNA. A D gene is named only where the DNA matches it firmly. The size field is filled for only some rows; it gives once, few, many or a size class.

>.|TRBJ2-5|14|TRBV18|.
CASSPQSEGETQYF
TGTGCCAGCTCACCACAATCCGAGGGAGAGACCCAGTACTTC
>.|TRBJ2-7|15|TRBV12-3/TRBV12-4|.
CASSAGPIGNYEQYF
TGTGCCAGCAGTGCGGGGCCAATCGGGAACTACGAGCAGTACTTC
>.|TRBJ2-1|15|TRBV7-6|.
CAGSFGTQAYNEQFF
TGTGCCGGCAGCTTTGGGACGCAGGCCTACAATGAGCAGTTCTTC
>few|TRBJ2-7|15|TRBV27|TRBD1
CASSSPTGGRYEQYF
TGTGCCAGCAGTTCCCCGACAGGGGGCAGGTACGAGCAGTACTTC
>few|TRBJ2-7|14|TRBV9|TRBD2
CASSVGASGYEQYF
TGTGCCAGCAGCGTAGGGGCTAGCGGGTACGAGCAGTACTTC
>.|TRBJ2-7|15|TRBV7-9|TRBD2
CASSLFGGTGYEQYF
TGTGCCAGCAGCTTATTCGGGGGGACCGGCTACGAGCAGTACTTC
>few|TRBJ2-6|16|TRBV7-9|.
CASRTTGSSGANVLTF
TGTGCCAGCAGGACTACAGGATCTTCTGGGGCCAACGTCCTGACTTTC
>.|TRBJ2-5|14|TRBV30|TRBD1
CAWSPGQQQETQYF
TGTGCCTGGAGTCCGGGACAGCAGCAAGAGACCCAGTACTTC
>many|TRBJ1-2|12|TRBV7-3|.
CASSWTHYGYTF
TGTGCCAGCAGCTGGACGCATTATGGCTACACCTTC
>.|TRBJ1-2|14|TRBV7-2|.
CASSDLGRHYGYTF
TGTGCCAGCAGCGACCTGGGGCGTCACTATGGCTACACCTTC
>many|TRBJ2-7|13|TRBV20-1|.
CRGVQGSSYEQYF
TGCAGGGGTGTACAGGGCAGCTCCTACGAGCAGTACTTC
>.|TRBJ2-1|14|TRBV7-2|.
CASSLDPFYNEQFF
TGTGCCAGCAGCTTAGATCCCTTTTACAATGAGCAGTTCTTC
>many|TRBJ2-7|16|TRBV7-2|.
CASSLGAGKRAYEQYF
TGTGCCAGCAGCTTAGGGGCCGGGAAGCGGGCCTACGAGCAGTACTTC
>.|TRBJ1-5|16|TRBV18|.
CASSPPYSDRNQPQHF
TGTGCCAGCTCACCCCCTTACAGTGACCGTAATCAGCCCCAGCATTTT
>.|TRBJ1-2|15|TRBV12-3/TRBV12-4|.
CASSFNPGQFYGYTF
TGTGCCAGCAGTTTTAACCCTGGACAGTTCTATGGCTACACCTTC
>many|TRBJ2-5|13|TRBV29-1|.
CSVEGQSQETQYF
TGCAGCGTTGAAGGACAGTCTCAAGAGACCCAGTACTTC
>many|TRBJ2-1|10|TRBV20-1|.
CSASRNEQFF
TGCAGTGCTAGCCGTAATGAGCAGTTCTTC
>many|TRBJ2-3|14|TRBV4-2|.
CASSQEVGTDTQYF
TGTGCCAGCAGCCAAGAGGTGGGCACAGATACGCAGTATTTT